This entry lists 23 T cell receptor beta chains sequenced from one sample in a study of blood T cell repertoires in COVID-19. Produced via immunoSEQ multiplex PCR; TCRdb's table is partial and in-frame only. The table shows about 120,000 clones, with just over 70% occurring only once. Material: peripheral blood. The receptors come from a human donor with acute or convalescent COVID-19. The donor label of this sample is uncertain.

The chain's CDR3 is CASSEIRTVDEQYV. The CDR3 DNA reads as TGTGCCAGCAGTGAAATTAGAACCGTAGACGAGCAGTACGTC. The V and J genes are TRBV6-1 and TRBJ2-7; D is undetermined. The V and J ends lost 2 bases and 5 bases respectively, with 13 bases between them. The CDR3 has 14 amino acids. Per the germline V gene, CDR1 is MNHNS and CDR2 is SASEGT.

The chain joins TRBV4-2 to TRBJ1-1; D might be TRBD1 (6 bases). Germline V gene sequence: CDR1 LGHNA, CDR2 YNFKEQ. The V gene lost 0 bases and the J gene lost 2 bases, with 10 bases spanning the gap. The CDR3 is 15 residues long. CDR3 nucleotide sequence: TGTGCCAGCAGCCAAGAGACAGGACAAAACACTGAAGCTTTCTTT. It specifies CASSQETGQNTEAFF.

The chain has TRBV18 and TRBJ1-2; D is unclear. The V end lost 0 bases, the J end lost 8 bases, and 16 bases lay between the germline ends. The CDR3 runs 15 residues. Germline V gives CDR1 KGHSH, CDR2 LQKENI. In DNA form, the CDR3 reads TGTGCCAGCTCACCACCGTCCGTACTGCTCTCCGGCTACACCTTC. It specifies CASSPPSVLLSGYTF.

The gene calls are TRBV5-1 and TRBJ2-2, with TRBD2 as a possible D gene (5 bases). Germline V lookup: CDR1 SGHRS, CDR2 YFSETQ. The CDR3 contains 15 residues. Trimming stripped 1 base from V and 3 bases from J, with 10 bases between. This CDR3 reads CASSLSLGDTGELFF. The CDR3 nucleotides read TGCGCCAGCAGCTTGTCCCTCGGGGACACCGGGGAGCTGTTTTTT. The variable domain in full, completed from reference TRBV5-1 and TRBJ2-2, reads KAGVTQTPRYLIKTRGQQVTLSCSPISGHRSVSWYQQTPGQGLQFLFEYFSETQRNKGNFPGRFSGRQFSNSRSEMNVSTLELGDSALYLCASSLSLGDTGELFFGEGSRLTVL.

The rearrangement joins TRBV6-1 to TRBJ1-1, with D perhaps matching TRBD1 (5 bases). This CDR3 contains 13 residues. Germline CDR1 reads MNHNS; CDR2 reads SASEGT. V gave up 3 bases and J gave up 5 bases, with 10 bases separating them. CDR3 loop: CASSDRVETEAFF. CDR3 nucleotide sequence: TGTGCCAGCAGTGACAGGGTGGAAACTGAAGCTTTCTTT.

The genes are TRBV3-1 (or the pseudogene TRBV3-2) and TRBJ1-2, with D perhaps matching TRBD1 (5 bases). Germline lookup yields CDR1 LGHDT and CDR2 YNNKEL (reference sequence). V was shortened by 5 bases and J by 4 bases, with 14 bases between the two germline ends. The CDR3 contains 14 residues. CDR3 loop: CASSWGVLSYGYTF. CDR3 nucleotides: TGTGCCAGCAGCTGGGGGGTCCTTAGCTATGGCTACACCTTC.

The chain links TRBV27 to TRBJ1-1; no clear D gene. V was pared by 2 bases and J by 1 base, with 8 bases between. In germline, CDR1 is MNHEY, CDR2 SMNVEV (reference sequence). The CDR3 totals 14 residues. The CDR3 DNA is TGTGCCAGCAGTTTACGTCCAGGGAACACTGAAGCTTTCTTT. Encoded protein: CASSLRPGNTEAFF.

This chain joins TRBV3-1 (or the pseudogene TRBV3-2) and TRBJ2-7; 7 positions agree with TRBD2. Germline V CDR1 and CDR2: LGHDT, YNNKEL (reference sequence). This CDR3 has 16 amino acids. V shed 4 bases, J shed 1 base, and the junction held 10 bases outside the gene matches. Here the CDR3 DNA reads TGTGCCAGCAGCCCCGGGACTACCTTAACTTCCTACGAGCAGTACGTC. The encoded protein is CASSPGTTLTSYEQYV.

Of note for this clone: A read error may account for a junction end that differs from germline. The chain recombines TRBV4-1 with TRBJ2-1, with a tentative D call TRBD2 (7 bases). CDR3 size: 13 residues. Looked up from germline, CDR1 is MGHRA and CDR2 is YSYEKL. In nucleotides, the CDR3 is TGCGCCAGCGGCCAAGGGGGGGGTGATGAGCAGTTCTTC. Amino acid sequence: CASGQGGGDEQFF.

V and J are TRBV19 and TRBJ1-6, with D possibly matching TRBD1 (5 bases). With 4 bases removed from V and 6 bases from J, the gap between germline ends came to 13 bases. The CDR3 is 15 residues long. Germline V gene data show CDR1 as LNHDA and CDR2 as SQIVND (reference sequence). DNA of the CDR3: TGTGCCAGTAGTAAAGGGCAGGGAGGTAATTCACCCCTCCACTTT. Its protein is CASSKGQGGNSPLHF.

The genes are TRBV5-1 and TRBJ2-5; D call uncertain. Between the trimmed V and J ends, which lost 4 bases and 3 bases, there was a span of 13 bases. The germline V gene encodes CDR1 SGHRS and CDR2 YFSETQ. The CDR3 consists of 14 residues. CDR3 sequence (DNA): TGCGCCAGCAGCACCCTTGGCCCGAAAGAGACCCAGTACTTC. Translation: CASSTLGPKETQYF.

This clone turned up a few times. This chain links TRBV18 with TRBJ2-1, with a tentative D call TRBD1 (7 bases). The CDR3 sequence is 12 residues long. Germline assignment: CDR1 KGHSH and CDR2 LQKENI. Between the trimmed V and J ends, which lost 2 bases and 13 bases, there was a span of 12 bases. The CDR3 reads CASSPSRGDQFF. The DNA of the CDR3 is TGTGCCAGCTCACCATCCAGGGGGGATCAGTTCTTC.

The chain employs TRBV19 and TRBJ2-5; D is possibly TRBD2 (6 bases). CDR3 length: 13 amino acids. CDR1 LNHDA and CDR2 SQIVND come from the germline V gene (reference sequence). The germline V and J ends were trimmed by 5 bases and 4 bases, with 11 bases remaining between them. The DNA of the CDR3 is TGTGCCAGTAGTGCCCGGGACTTAGAGACCCAGTACTTC. Protein product: CASSARDLETQYF.

This rearrangement joins TRBV7-8 to TRBJ2-1; a possible D gene is TRBD2 (5 bases). Germline CDR1 reads SGHVS; CDR2 reads FQNEAQ. The CDR3 totals 16 residues. The ends were cut back, 1 base at V and 0 bases at J, with 10 bases in the middle. CDR3 bases: TGTGCCAGCAGCTTAGAGGACTTCAGCTCCTACAATGAGCAGTTCTTC. Protein sequence: CASSLEDFSSYNEQFF.

As concerns this clone: The junction does not match germline at one end; this may be a read error. This chain links TRBV2 with TRBJ2-5; D might be TRBD2 (6 bases). The V gene's germline CDR1 is SNHLY and CDR2 FYNNEI. The CDR3 runs to 11 residues. The CDR3 here is CASSVVGGANF. Written as DNA, the CDR3 is TGTGCCAGCAGTGTCGTCGGGGGAGCAAACTTC.

The V call is TRBV12-5, the J call TRBJ2-1; 12 bases align to TRBD2. This CDR3 has 18 residues. Germline V gene sequence: CDR1 LGHNT, CDR2 FRNRAP. Trimming took 5 bases from V and 2 from J; bases not matched to a gene: 10. The CDR3 sequence: CASGPPFASGGAYNEQFF. CDR3 nucleotide sequence: TGTGCTAGTGGTCCCCCGTTCGCTAGCGGGGGGGCCTACAATGAGCAGTTCTTC.

The V and J genes are TRBV6-4 and TRBJ2-2; possible D gene TRBD2, 7 bases. The CDR3 sequence is 15 residues long. With 5 bases removed from V and 5 bases from J, the gap between germline ends came to 15 bases. The germline V gene encodes CDR1 MRHNA and CDR2 SNTAGT. Here the CDR3 reads CASSRLGGATGELFF. The CDR3 bases are TGTGCCAGCAGTCGCCTGGGGGGGGCTACCGGGGAGCTGTTTTTT.

In regard to this clone: Other DNA variants within this sample encode the same CDR3. This chain joins TRBV24-1 and TRBJ1-5; D perhaps matches TRBD1 (5 bases). The CDR3 is 14 amino acids. Trimming pared 5 bases from V and 1 base from J, leaving 8 bases between. Germline values: CDR1 KGHDR, CDR2 SFDVKD. The CDR3 nucleotides are TGTGCCACCAGTGGCACAGGCAGCAATCAGCCCCAGCATTTT. This sequence encodes CATSGTGSNQPQHF.

This rearrangement joins TRBV14 to TRBJ2-5, with 11 nucleotides matching TRBD2. CDR1 and CDR2 from the germline V gene are SGHDN and FVKESK. The CDR3 loop spans 15 amino acids. With 5 bases clipped from V and 5 bases from J, the junction kept 7 bases outside the gene matches. The CDR3 DNA reads as TGTGCCAGCAGCAAAAGGACTAGCGGGTTTGAGACCCAGTACTTC. Amino acids: CASSKRTSGFETQYF.

This clone was seen only a few times. The limits of the CDR3 on the DNA are not certain, so only TCRdb's listed CDR3 is given. V usage is TRBV28 and J usage is TRBJ1-1. Germline CDR1 and CDR2: MDHEN and SYDVKM. The CDR3 is made up of 12 amino acids, end residues included. The CDR3 protein is CASSRLGTGAFF.

About this clone: A junction boundary mismatches the germline segment, possibly from a read error. V and J are TRBV5-6 and TRBJ2-3, with D possibly being TRBD2 (5 bases). The CDR3 length is 12 residues. Germline V gene data show CDR1 as SGHDT and CDR2 as YYEEEE. The CDR3 reads CANSPGGDTQYF. In DNA, the CDR3 is TGTGCCAACAGCCCCGGAGGAGATACGCAGTATTTT.

J is TRBJ1-1 and V is TRBV7-9, with 9 bases matching TRBD1. V shed 3 bases, J shed 5 bases, and the junction held 4 bases outside the gene matches. This CDR3 has 14 amino acids. Germline V gives CDR1 SEHNR, CDR2 FQNEAQ (reference sequence). The DNA for the CDR3 is TGTGCCAGCAGCTTCTTGGGACAGGGAACTGAAGCTTTCTTT. It codes for CASSFLGQGTEAFF.

The genes are TRBV12-3 or TRBV12-4 and TRBJ2-3, with D unclear. Trimming left V 6 bases short and J 4 bases short, with 5 bases between. The CDR3 runs 11 residues. CDR3 bases: TGTGCCAGCAGCATAGCAGATACGCAGTATTTT. Residues: CASSIADTQYF.